A single sample gave rise to the 2 T cell receptor beta chains below, sequenced in a study of blood T cells in healthy people across ages. Together with a sample-barcoded 5' primer, a J-beta primer mix was included in a second PCR lasting about 6 to 12 cycles. TCRdb reanalysed the 5' RACE reads using MiXCR and keeps one entry per CDR3 protein. The sample carries 2 million or so distinct CDR3 sequences, about 50% recorded once. Input material: blood. Receptor source: a woman in her thirties or forties in good health.

V and J are TRBV20-1 and TRBJ1-2; D is possibly TRBD1 (6 bases). This CDR3 contains 16 residues. The germline V and J ends were trimmed by 5 bases and 0 bases, with 19 bases remaining between them. Germline V gene sequence: CDR1 DFQATT, CDR2 SNEGSKA (reference sequence). The CDR3 spells CSAGGQGLRTNYGYTF. Written as DNA, the CDR3 is TGCAGTGCTGGGGGGCAGGGTCTTCGTACTAACTATGGCTACACCTTC.

The chain combines TRBV19 with TRBJ2-5; 10 nucleotides agree with TRBD1. CDR3 length: 15 residues. Germline trimming cut 6 bases from V and 5 bases from J; bases unmatched to any gene: 9. The germline V gene has CDR1 LNHDA and CDR2 SQIVND (reference sequence). The CDR3 loop reads CASRSTGGTFETQYF. CDR3 DNA: TGTGCCAGTAGGTCGACAGGGGGCACTTTCGAGACCCAGTACTTC.